This entry lists 19 T cell receptor beta chains sequenced from one sample in a study of blood T cell repertoires in COVID-19 (dated by TCRdb to 2019 to 2021). Library construction relied on the immunoSEQ multiplex PCR assay. In TCRdb, the immuneACCESS table is reduced to in-frame sequences with V and J assigned. These tables do not hold every clone; where another copy was compared, an unresolved V gene accounts for under half, and the others remain unexplained. This sample has some 160,000 clones in its table, and around 83% of those were observed once. The ten largest clones capture approximately 18% of the sample. The sample taken for sequencing was peripheral blood. These receptors came from a woman in her seventies who had recovered from COVID-19.

This chain joins TRBV20-1 and TRBJ2-1, with D uncertain. From germline, CDR1 is DFQATT and CDR2 SNEGSKA (reference sequence). CDR3 size: 11 residues. The germline V and J ends were trimmed by 5 bases and 8 bases, with 10 bases remaining between them. CDR3 in amino acids: CSAARGHEQFF. As DNA, the CDR3 is TGCAGTGCTGCCCGAGGCCATGAGCAGTTCTTC.

This clone has a single count. The V and J genes are TRBV5-1 and TRBJ1-2; the D gene is possibly TRBD1 (5 bases). Trimming left V 2 bases short and J 2 bases short, with 13 bases between. Per germline, CDR1 SGHRS and CDR2 YFSETQ. CDR3 length: 15 residues. The CDR3 sequence is CASSLDGWGNYGYTF. CDR3 nucleotide sequence: TGCGCCAGCAGCTTAGATGGGTGGGGCAACTATGGCTACACCTTC.

The V and J genes are TRBV11-2 and TRBJ2-1; D may be TRBD2 (5 bases). Germline CDR1 is SGHAT and CDR2 is FQNNGV. There are 15 residues in the CDR3. V lost 2 bases and J lost 15, with 23 bases in between. The CDR3 nucleotides are TGTGCCAGCAGCTTATCCGGCGGGTCACAGTCAATAGGGTTCTTC. Protein product: CASSLSGGSQSIGFF.

This chain connects TRBV6-1 to TRBJ2-2; maybe TRBD2 (5 bases). Trimming left V 4 bases short and J 4 bases short, with 16 bases between. Germline loops: CDR1 MNHNS, CDR2 SASEGT. CDR3 size: 16 residues. CDR3 protein: CASSVWAGLGTGELFF. CDR3 DNA: TGTGCCAGCAGTGTCTGGGCGGGCCTGGGCACCGGGGAGCTGTTTTTT.

The genes are TRBV6-2 or TRBV6-3 and TRBJ2-2; 7 bases are a match to TRBD2. Germline trimming cut 6 bases from V and 1 base from J; bases unmatched to any gene: 11. The CDR3 has 17 residues. Germline CDR1 MNHEY, CDR2 SVGEGT. In DNA, the CDR3 is TGTGCCAGCAGCCCCTCTGGGAGGGAGCGGAACACCGGGGAGCTGTTTTTT. Its protein is CASSPSGRERNTGELFF.

The chain is built from TRBV5-5 and TRBJ1-5; the match to TRBD1 covers 8 bases. The CDR3 runs 15 residues. Germline assignment: CDR1 SGHKS and CDR2 YYEKEE (reference sequence). V shed 4 bases, J shed 7 bases, and the junction held 10 bases outside the gene matches. Written as DNA, the CDR3 is TGTGCCAGCAGCCGGGGACAGGCTGAAGGGCAGCCCCAGCATTTT. Translation: CASSRGQAEGQPQHF.

The V call is TRBV7-2, the J call TRBJ2-3; 15 bases are a match to TRBD2. The J segment lost 4 bases and the V segment lost 5 bases, leaving 10 bases of the junction unmatched. This CDR3 spans 18 amino acids. Germline-derived CDR1 and CDR2 are SGHTA and FQGNSA. The CDR3 nucleotides are TGTGCCAGCAGCCCGCGGACTAGCGGGAGGGTAGTGGCAGATACGCAGTATTTT. It is translated as CASSPRTSGRVVADTQYF.

This clone was recorded a few times. The rearrangement uses TRBV7-9 and TRBJ1-5, with D possibly being TRBD1 (6 bases). Germline CDR1 SEHNR, CDR2 FQNEAQ (reference sequence). V was shortened by 3 bases and J by 2 bases, with 11 bases between the two germline ends. CDR3 length equals 15 residues. CDR3: CASSLGAGRNQPQHF. CDR3 in DNA: TGTGCCAGCAGCTTGGGGGCAGGCCGCAATCAGCCCCAGCATTTT.

The chain uses TRBV28 and TRBJ1-5; D may be TRBD1 (6 bases). The CDR3 covers 12 residues. Trimming removed 6 bases at V and 9 bases at J, with 12 bases between. CDR1 is MDHEN, CDR2 SYDVKM, per germline. The CDR3 nucleotides are TGTGCCAGCAGATCAGGGGACGGGCCCCAGCATTTT. This sequence encodes CASRSGDGPQHF.

The CDR3 region is CSASRGQAGGPQHF. The CDR3 DNA follows: TGCAGTGCTAGTAGGGGACAAGCTGGTGGGCCCCAGCATTTT. The chain employs TRBV20-1 and TRBJ1-5, with D possibly being TRBD1 (6 bases). The CDR3 contains 14 residues. V was cut by 3 bases and J by 9 bases, with 18 bases left in between. Germline values: CDR1 DFQATT, CDR2 SNEGSKA (reference sequence).

The CDR3 region is CAATPGGDSPLHF. The CDR3 DNA follows: TGTGCCGCCACCCCGGGGGGGGATTCACCCCTCCACTTT. The chain has TRBV28 and TRBJ1-6, with a possible D match to TRBD1 (5 bases). The CDR3 extends over 13 amino acids. Germline CDR1 and CDR2: MDHEN and SYDVKM. V lost 11 bases to trimming and J lost 8 bases, with 16 bases between them.

This clone was seen only a few times. The V gene is TRBV6-4, the J gene TRBJ2-3; 13 positions match TRBD2. V shed 2 bases, J shed 2 bases, and the junction held 1 base outside the gene matches. CDR1 and CDR2 from the germline V gene are MRHNA and SNTAGT. This CDR3 has 16 residues. CDR3 in DNA: TGTGCCAGCAGTGACGGGACTAGCGGGACCACAGATACGCAGTATTTT. Its translation is CASSDGTSGTTDTQYF.

This chain's CDR3 is CASRRVGYGYTF. The DNA for the CDR3 is TGTGCCAGCAGGAGGGTTGGCTATGGCTACACCTTC. The genes are TRBV2 and TRBJ1-2; D not certain. Germline V CDR1 and CDR2: SNHLY, FYNNEI. CDR3 length: 12 amino acids. Trimming shortened V by 6 bases and J by 4 bases, and 9 bases separated the two germline ends. The whole variable domain, remainder taken from reference TRBV2 and TRBJ1-2, is EPEVTQTPSHQVTQMGQEVILRCVPISNHLYFYWYRQILGQKVEFLVSFYNNEISEKSEIFDDQFSVERPDGSNFTLKIRSTKLEDSAMYFCASRRVGYGYTFGSGTRLTVV.

Ten or more counts support this clone. This chain uses TRBV18 with TRBJ2-1, with a possible D match to TRBD2 (5 bases). Per the germline V gene, CDR1 is KGHSH and CDR2 is LQKENI. The CDR3 consists of 12 residues. Trimming pared 8 bases from V and 5 bases from J, leaving 10 bases between. This CDR3 reads CASPAANNEQFF. The CDR3 nucleotides are TGTGCCAGCCCAGCGGCCAACAATGAGCAGTTCTTC.

This chain joins TRBV18 and TRBJ1-2; no clear D gene. Germline assignment: CDR1 KGHSH and CDR2 LQKENI. The CDR3 consists of 14 residues. V was shortened by 0 bases and J by 2 bases, with 7 bases between the two germline ends. The CDR3 nucleotides read TGTGCCAGCTCACCACCGGGCTGGAACTATGGCTACACCTTC. The encoded protein is CASSPPGWNYGYTF.

The chain uses TRBV10-2 and TRBJ1-1, with D perhaps TRBD1 (6 bases). CDR1 WSHSY and CDR2 SAAADI come from the germline V gene. Trimming removed 6 bases from V and 2 bases from J, with 10 bases in between. CDR3 size: 13 residues. As DNA, the CDR3 is TGCGCCAGCAGCCAGACAGGTAACACTGAAGCTTTCTTT. It yields the protein CASSQTGNTEAFF.

This sequence joins TRBV27 and TRBJ2-3; TRBD2 agrees at 7 bases. Per the germline V gene, CDR1 is MNHEY and CDR2 is SMNVEV (reference sequence). This CDR3 is 14 amino acids long. The V and J ends lost 5 bases and 0 bases, in that order; junction bases with no gene match: 2. The CDR3 DNA reads TGTGCCAGCAGTCTGGGGGGGAGCACAGATACGCAGTATTTT. This sequence encodes CASSLGGSTDTQYF.

This chain links TRBV19 with TRBJ2-1; D remains unclear. Between the trimmed V and J ends, which lost 9 bases and 0 bases, there was a span of 15 bases. This CDR3 spans 15 amino acids. Germline CDR1 and CDR2: LNHDA and SQIVND (reference sequence). CDR3 sequence (DNA): TGTGCCAGCAGCCTTACGGGTACCTCCTACAATGAGCAGTTCTTC. Protein: CASSLTGTSYNEQFF.

The chain has TRBV10-3 and TRBJ1-5, with D perhaps matching TRBD1 (5 bases). Trimming pared 3 bases from V and 11 bases from J, leaving 17 bases between. The CDR3 runs 14 residues. Germline V CDR1 and CDR2: ENHRY, SYGVKD. The CDR3 DNA reads as TGTGCCATCAGTGACCTCTGGCGGGAAGGGGCCCAGCATTTT. Residues: CAISDLWREGAQHF.